This T cell receptor (beta chain) was identified in a study of post-analysis software for immune sequencing data. Study at large: Both relapsing-remitting and secondary progressive multiple sclerosis featured among the disease courses, as did progressive-relapsing multiple sclerosis. Findings and limits, study-wide: Same-batch preparations were strongly co-clustered by F measure. The study found TRBV5-6, TRBV5-1 and TRBV20-1 among about 5 TRBV segments more frequent in patients than controls. In multiple sclerosis, normalized Chao1 diversity was significantly below that of controls.

Points on this clonotype: Its antigen remains unidentified. A junction end diverges from the germline sequence, so it may reflect a read error.

Unique molecular identifiers were present in the TCR beta cDNA libraries. TCRdb independently ran MiXCR on the PCR reads; one entry per CDR3 protein. The sample shows 750,000 to 950,000 distinct CDR3 sequences, more than 45% of them seen only once. CDR1 and CDR2 from the germline V gene are SGDLS and YYNGEE. This CDR3 has 15 residues. Sequenced material: blood. The TCR comes from a girl under 18 with multiple sclerosis. V and J are TRBV9 and TRBJ2-1, with TRBD1 matching over 8 bases. CDR3 loop: CASSVDRGPYNEQFF. CDR3 bases: TGCGCCAGCAGCGTCGACAGGGGCCCCTACAATGAGCAGTTCTTC. Drawing the rest from reference TRBV9 and TRBJ2-1, the complete variable domain is DSGVTQTPKHLITATGQRVTLRCSPRSGDLSVYWYQQSLDQGLQFLIQYYNGEERAKGNILERFSAQQFPDLHSELNLSSLELGDSALYFCASSVDRGPYNEQFFGPGTRLTVL.